The 20 T cell receptor beta chains below all came from one sample that was sequenced in a study of cytomegalovirus exposure and HLA in healthy donors. The primer mix had 60 Vbeta and 13 Jbeta primers. Profiling relied on immunoSEQ multiplex PCR, and the TCRdb table lists in-frame clones only, not all of them. The sample records approximately 150,000 clones, over 75% being singletons. The sequencing input was PBMCs. These receptors all come from a human donor in good health.

This clone appeared a single time. The rearrangement uses TRBV13 and TRBJ2-7, with TRBD1 identical over 9 bases. Germline loops: CDR1 PRHDT, CDR2 FYEKMQ (reference sequence). This CDR3 has 14 amino acids. V lost 5 bases and J lost 2; bases outside the gene matches: 4. CDR3 loop: CASSTTGGPYEQYF. CDR3 bases: TGTGCCAGCAGCACCACAGGGGGCCCCTACGAGCAGTACTTC. Drawing the rest from reference TRBV13 and TRBJ2-7, the complete variable domain is AAGVIQSPRHLIKEKRETATLKCYPIPRHDTVYWYQQGPGQDPQFLISFYEKMQSDKGSIPDRFSAQQFSDYHSELNMSSLELGDSALYFCASSTTGGPYEQYFGPGTRLTVT.

The V gene is TRBV9, the J gene TRBJ2-7, with 14 nucleotides matching TRBD2. The J segment lost 5 bases and the V segment lost 3 bases, leaving 4 bases of the junction unmatched. Germline V gives CDR1 SGDLS, CDR2 YYNGEE. This CDR3 is built from 15 residues. The CDR3 DNA is TGTGCCAGCAGCGGAGGGACTAGCGGGGGACACGAGCAGTACTTC. Protein sequence: CASSGGTSGGHEQYF.

The sample holds a few counts of this clone. For the CDR3, the DNA is TGTGCCAGCAGCGTAGATCCCACGGGAACAGATGGCTACACCTTC. It encodes CASSVDPTGTDGYTF. This chain links TRBV9 with TRBJ1-2, with unresolved D. V dropped 0 bases and J dropped 6 bases, with 15 bases sitting between them. Germline-derived CDR1 and CDR2 are SGDLS and YYNGEE. CDR3 length: 15 residues.

CDR3 sequence reads: CASSATGGRNNNEQFF. CDR3 sequence (DNA): TGTGCCAGCAGCGCGACGGGGGGGAGGAATAACAATGAGCAGTTCTTC. V is TRBV9 and J is TRBJ2-1; TRBD2 matches at 8 bases. Looked up from germline, CDR1 is SGDLS and CDR2 is YYNGEE. Germline trimming cut 3 bases from V and 5 bases from J; bases unmatched to any gene: 10. The CDR3 spans 16 residues.

V and J are TRBV25-1 and TRBJ2-7; 9 bases map to TRBD1. The germline V gene has CDR1 MGHDK and CDR2 SYGVNS. This CDR3 contains 16 residues. After removal of 0 bases from V and 2 bases from J, the junction contained 5 bases not matched to a gene. The CDR3 DNA reads as TGTGCCAGCAGTGAATATGGGAGACAGGGGGCCTACGAGCAGTACTTC. Translated: CASSEYGRQGAYEQYF.

This clone was seen just once. This chain uses TRBV19 with TRBJ1-3; the D gene is possibly TRBD1 (6 bases). The CDR3 is made up of 15 amino acids. V was shortened by 4 bases and J by 0 bases, with 10 bases between the two germline ends. Germline CDR1 reads LNHDA; CDR2 reads SQIVND (reference sequence). The CDR3, as DNA: TGTGCCAGTAGTAGACAGGCTAACTCTGGAAACACCATATATTTT. Translated, it gives CASSRQANSGNTIYF.

V is TRBV5-4 and J is TRBJ1-1; D is unclear. Germline CDR1 is SGHNT and CDR2 is YYREEE (reference sequence). Between the trimmed V and J ends, which lost 0 bases and 1 base, there was a span of 7 bases. The CDR3 covers 14 residues. CDR3 loop: CASSLGRRNTEAFF. DNA for the CDR3: TGTGCCAGCAGCTTGGGGCGGAGGAACACTGAAGCTTTCTTT. Using reference TRBV5-4 and TRBJ1-1 for the parts outside the CDR3, the full variable domain is ETGVTQSPTHLIKTRGQQVTLRCSSQSGHNTVSWYQQALGQGPQFIFQYYREEENGRGNFPPRFSGLQFPNYSSELNVNALELDDSALYLCASSLGRRNTEAFFGQGTRLTVV.

This clone was counted once. The chain uses TRBV29-1 and TRBJ2-2; TRBD1 is a possible D gene (5 bases). Germline V gene sequence: CDR1 SQVTM, CDR2 ANQGSEA. V was pared by 4 bases and J by 6 bases, with 15 bases between. The CDR3 runs 14 residues. Written as DNA, the CDR3 is TGCAGCGTTGTCTCGGGCAGGGCAGCCGGGGAGCTGTTTTTT. It yields the protein CSVVSGRAAGELFF.

The chain recombines TRBV4-2 with TRBJ1-2; D gene ambiguous. Deletions cut 5 bases from V and 4 bases from J, with 5 bases between. CDR1 and CDR2 (germline): LGHNA, YNFKEQ. The CDR3 totals 11 residues. CDR3 in DNA: TGTGCCAGCAGCAGCTTCTATGGCTACACCTTC. Translation gives CASSSFYGYTF.

The V gene is TRBV10-3, the J gene TRBJ1-5; 8 nucleotides line up with TRBD1. The ends lost 5 bases at V and 4 bases at J; junction bases unmatched: 4. Per the germline V gene, CDR1 is ENHRY and CDR2 is SYGVKD. The CDR3 runs 14 residues. In nucleotides, the CDR3 is TGTGCCATCAGTTTTAGGACAGGGAATCAGCCCCAGCATTTT. Translated: CAISFRTGNQPQHF.

The chain combines TRBV5-1 with TRBJ2-7; 8 bases map to TRBD1. Germline values: CDR1 SGHRS, CDR2 YFSETQ. The CDR3 has 15 residues. With 4 bases clipped from V and 5 bases from J, the junction kept 11 bases outside the gene matches. The CDR3 reads CASSPRPDRVDEQYF. The CDR3 DNA follows: TGCGCCAGCAGCCCCAGGCCGGACAGGGTCGACGAGCAGTACTTC.

The chain links TRBV6-1 to TRBJ2-7; possibly TRBD1 for D (5 bases). Germline-derived CDR1 and CDR2 are MNHNS and SASEGT. The V end lost 7 bases, the J end lost 3 bases, and 19 bases lay between the germline ends. The length of the CDR3 is 15 residues. As DNA, the CDR3 is TGTGCCAGCACCCTCACAGGCTCGTTCTTCTACGAGCAGTACTTC. Translated: CASTLTGSFFYEQYF.

This clone was recorded once. The chain combines TRBV7-2 with TRBJ1-5, with a tentative D call TRBD1 (5 bases). This CDR3 comprises 15 residues. V was shortened by 2 bases and J by 5 bases, with 13 bases between the two germline ends. Germline V CDR1 and CDR2: SGHTA, FQGNSA. For the CDR3, the DNA is TGTGCCAGCAGCTTAAGGGGACTCGGCGATCAGCCCCAGCATTTT. It translates to CASSLRGLGDQPQHF.

The rearrangement joins TRBV6-6 to TRBJ2-7; D might be TRBD1 (5 bases). Trimming pared 5 bases from V and 6 bases from J, leaving 11 bases between. The CDR3 is 12 residues long. Per the germline V gene, CDR1 is MNHNY and CDR2 is SVGAGI (reference sequence). As DNA, the CDR3 is TGTGCCAGCAGTCGACAGAGATCCGAGCAGTACTTC. Its protein is CASSRQRSEQYF.

The chain is built from TRBV18 and TRBJ1-1; D not resolved. The CDR3 runs to 14 residues. V lost 4 bases and J 1 base, leaving 10 bases between the germline ends. CDR1 and CDR2 from the germline V gene are KGHSH and LQKENI. The CDR3 region is CASSQESGNTEAFF. CDR3 coding DNA: TGTGCCAGCTCACAGGAGAGTGGGAACACTGAAGCTTTCTTT.

This chain uses TRBV4-3 with TRBJ1-6; D ambiguous. CDR3 length: 15 amino acids. The V end was cut by 0 bases, the J end by 8 bases, with 11 bases between. CDR1 is LGHNA and CDR2 is YSLEER in the germline V gene. CDR3 DNA: TGCGCCAGCAGCCAAGAACCAGCGGCGGATTCACCCCTCCACTTT. Translated, it gives CASSQEPAADSPLHF.

V gene TRBV12-1 combines with J gene TRBJ1-2. TRBV12-1 is tagged as a pseudogene. This CDR3 is 12 amino acids long. As DNA, the CDR3 is TGTGCCAGCACCTGTCGGGGGGGTGGCTACACCTTC. This gives the protein CASTCRGGGYTF.

This chain connects TRBV11-2 to TRBJ2-1, with 10 bases lining up with TRBD1. In germline, CDR1 is SGHAT, CDR2 FQNNGV. CDR3 length equals 17 residues. Trimming cost V 6 bases and J 6 bases; bases outside gene matches: 14. The CDR3 sequence is CASRLNFGTGASNEQFF. In DNA, the CDR3 is TGTGCCAGCAGGCTTAATTTCGGGACAGGGGCTTCCAATGAGCAGTTCTTC.

The rearrangement joins TRBV14 to TRBJ1-6; 8 bases fit TRBD1. The CDR3 contains 16 residues. CDR1 is SGHDN, CDR2 FVKESK, per germline. The V and J ends lost 5 bases and 3 bases, in that order; junction bases with no gene match: 6. Here the CDR3 DNA reads TGTGCCAGCAGCGGACCGGGACAGGTCTATAATTCACCCCTCCACTTT. This sequence encodes CASSGPGQVYNSPLHF.

The rearrangement links TRBV5-5 to TRBJ1-1, with 10 bases that match TRBD1. There are 16 residues in the CDR3. Trimming cost V 2 bases and J 5 bases; bases outside gene matches: 9. Germline V lookup: CDR1 SGHKS, CDR2 YYEKEE (reference sequence). The CDR3 bases are TGTGCCAGCAGCTTCCTACCGACAGGGGGCGATACTGAAGCTTTCTTT. Encoded protein: CASSFLPTGGDTEAFF.